This T cell receptor beta chain was captured by sequencing in a study of molecular identifiers for immune sequencing clone quantification. Study details: Replicate runs used RNA from around 20,000 or 100,000 naive CD8 cells, which was split five ways into aliquots, and four of those aliquots were then sequenced.

The table lists this clonotype with a few counts. The bulk TCR libraries were made with methods described before and with listed TCR primers. TCRdb independently ran MiXCR on the PCR reads; one entry per CDR3 protein. The sample contains more than 450,000 distinct CDR3 sequences, roughly 26% of which appear only once. CDR3 length: 14 residues. In germline, CDR1 is SEHNR, CDR2 FQNEAQ (reference sequence). Germline trimming cut 5 bases from V and 6 bases from J; bases unmatched to any gene: 9. This sequence originates from a human donor in good health. Some libraries in this study had Jurkat cell RNA spiked in. The sample consisted of naive CD8+ T cells from blood, with Jurkat cell RNA spiked in. Subset reported: FACS-sorted CD8+CD4-CCR7+CD45RA+ naive T cells. The chain employs TRBV7-9 and TRBJ2-7; 8 bases match TRBD1. The chain's CDR3 is CASSQRQGSGEQYF. The CDR3 coding sequence is TGTGCCAGCAGCCAACGACAGGGGTCCGGCGAGCAGTACTTC.